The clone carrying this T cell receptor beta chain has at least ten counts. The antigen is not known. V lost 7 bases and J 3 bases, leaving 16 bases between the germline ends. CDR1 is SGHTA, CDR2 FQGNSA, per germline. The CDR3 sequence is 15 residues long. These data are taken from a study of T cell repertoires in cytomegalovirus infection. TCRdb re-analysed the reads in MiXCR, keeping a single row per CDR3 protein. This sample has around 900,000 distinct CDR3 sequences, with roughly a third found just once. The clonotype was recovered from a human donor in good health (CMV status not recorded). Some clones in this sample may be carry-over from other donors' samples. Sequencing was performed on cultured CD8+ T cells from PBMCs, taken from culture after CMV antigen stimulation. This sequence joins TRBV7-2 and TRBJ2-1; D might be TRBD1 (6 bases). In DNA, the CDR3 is TGTGCCAGCACGTCCTTGCACAGGGTCTACAATGAGCAGTTCTTC. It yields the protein CASTSLHRVYNEQFF.